These 30 T cell receptor beta chains came from one sample sequenced in a study of T-cell memory formation after mild COVID-19 (dated by TCRdb to about 2021). The protocol used for the library was 5' RACE. Sequencing was performed on an Illumina NovaSeq 6000. In-frame beta chains were kept once TCRdb had trimmed the public reads at Q25 with fastp and called clones with MiXCR. Every entry covers one CDR3 protein and lists the most common genes and DNA from its rows. The table for this sample lists just over 400,000 distinct CDR3 sequences; 20% to 30% of them were counted only once. The ten largest clones capture approximately 14% of the sample. What was sequenced was PBMCs or a T cell subset sorted from them (not recorded which). These receptors all stem from an adult woman who had mild COVID-19 (a few samples of this study predate the infection). The sample titles of this study are shuffled in the database, so cell type and time point are left out; the donor was told from shared clones.

The V gene is TRBV7-9, the J gene TRBJ2-7; the match to TRBD2 covers 12 bases. In germline, CDR1 is SEHNR, CDR2 FQNEAQ (reference sequence). The junction had 4 bases not matched to a gene; V was cut back by 1 base and J by 6 bases. CDR3 size: 15 residues. CDR3 coding DNA: TGTGCCAGCAGCTTAGGACTAGCGGGAGAAGGCGAGCAGTACTTC. Its protein product is CASSLGLAGEGEQYF.

The chain uses TRBV9 and TRBJ1-2; no firm D call. The V gene's germline CDR1 is SGDLS and CDR2 YYNGEE. The ends were cut back, 4 bases at V and 8 bases at J, with 15 bases in the middle. This CDR3 region has 13 residues. The CDR3: CASSPTVFWGYTF. The CDR3 nucleotides read TGTGCCAGCAGCCCGACGGTCTTTTGGGGCTACACCTTC.

In this sample, this clonotype turned up many times. This chain connects TRBV5-1 to TRBJ2-3; 8 bases map to TRBD2. Unmatched junction bases numbered 11, after V lost 4 bases and J lost 1 base. The CDR3 has 17 residues. CDR1 and CDR2 (germline): SGHRS, YFSETQ. CDR3 residues: CASSRPLAAGGTDTQYF. Written as DNA, the CDR3 is TGCGCCAGCAGCAGGCCCCTGGCAGCGGGGGGCACAGATACGCAGTATTTT.

In its sample, this clonotype was seen a few times. This sequence joins TRBV27 and TRBJ1-6; 8 nucleotides match TRBD1. The germline CDR1 and CDR2 sequences are MNHEY and SMNVEV (reference sequence). The J segment lost 8 bases and the V segment lost 7 bases, leaving 13 bases of the junction unmatched. This CDR3 region has 16 residues. CDR3 residues: CASKSPGTGRDSPLHF. The CDR3, as DNA: TGTGCCAGCAAGTCCCCTGGGACAGGTCGGGATTCACCCCTCCACTTT.

The chain employs TRBV5-1 and TRBJ1-2, with 10 bases identical to TRBD1. The germline V gene encodes CDR1 SGHRS and CDR2 YFSETQ. V shed 0 bases, J shed 8 bases, and the junction held 4 bases outside the gene matches. The CDR3 extends over 14 amino acids. For the CDR3, the DNA is TGCGCCAGCAGCTTGGCCGGGACAGGGGACGGCTACACCTTC. Amino acids: CASSLAGTGDGYTF. Together with reference TRBV5-1 and TRBJ1-2, the CDR3 gives the full variable domain: KAGVTQTPRYLIKTRGQQVTLSCSPISGHRSVSWYQQTPGQGLQFLFEYFSETQRNKGNFPGRFSGRQFSNSRSEMNVSTLELGDSALYLCASSLAGTGDGYTFGSGTRLTVV.

This chain connects TRBV12-3 or TRBV12-4 to TRBJ2-1; 10 nucleotides line up with TRBD1. V dropped 7 bases and J dropped 1; count of bases not matched to a gene: 7. This CDR3 contains 16 residues. The CDR3 bases are TGTGCCAGCACCCCGACAGGGGGCAAATCCTACAATGAGCAGTTCTTC. It encodes CASTPTGGKSYNEQFF.

The chain links TRBV7-9 to TRBJ1-1; D ambiguous. CDR1 is SEHNR, CDR2 FQNEAQ, per germline (reference sequence). This CDR3 is built from 14 residues. V shed 1 base and J shed 0 bases, with 6 bases lying between them. Here the CDR3 DNA reads TGTGCCAGCAGCTTAGACCAGGTGAACACTGAAGCTTTCTTT. It is translated as CASSLDQVNTEAFF. Looking up the rest from reference TRBV7-9 and TRBJ1-1 gives the full variable domain: DTGVSQNPRHKITKRGQNVTFRCDPISEHNRLYWYRQTLGQGPEFLTYFQNEAQLEKSRLLSDRFSAERPKGSFSTLEIQRTEQGDSAMYLCASSLDQVNTEAFFGQGTRLTVV.

This clonotype was seen a handful of times. This rearrangement joins TRBV2 to TRBJ2-7; D gene ambiguous. CDR1 and CDR2 (germline): SNHLY, FYNNEI. CDR3 size: 11 residues. V gave up 7 bases and J gave up 3 bases, with 7 bases separating them. The CDR3 bases are TGTGCCAGCATGAACGGCTACGAGCAGTACTTC. This gives the protein CASMNGYEQYF.

V is TRBV7-9 and J is TRBJ1-1; D is possibly TRBD1 (6 bases). The germline gives CDR1 SEHNR, CDR2 FQNEAQ (reference sequence). The CDR3 loop spans 15 amino acids. Trimming shortened V by 0 bases and J by 10 bases, and 18 bases separated the two germline ends. Written as DNA, the CDR3 is TGTGCCAGCAGCTTAGCCCCCCCACAGGGAGTTCCAGCTTTCTTT. Residues: CASSLAPPQGVPAFF.

This clonotype has only a few counts. The junction does not match germline at one end; this may be a read error. J is TRBJ2-3 and V is TRBV7-9; TRBD2 matches 7 bases. Germline V gives CDR1 SEHNR, CDR2 FQNEAQ (reference sequence). The CDR3 spans 11 residues. The CDR3 here is CASSSGLGRHF. CDR3 nucleotide sequence: TGTGCCAGCAGTTCCGGACTAGGGCGGCATTTT.

V gene TRBV12-3 or TRBV12-4 combines with J gene TRBJ2-1, with 7 bases aligning to TRBD2. The CDR3 loop spans 13 amino acids. After removal of 7 bases from V and 10 bases from J, the junction contained 10 bases not matched to a gene. The CDR3 sequence: CASNPGGGREQFF. The DNA for the CDR3 is TGTGCCAGCAACCCTGGGGGGGGAAGGGAGCAGTTCTTC.

A few counts support this clonotype. This chain links TRBV7-2 with TRBJ2-3, with 7 bases that match TRBD1. The CDR3 runs to 14 residues. The germline gives CDR1 SGHTA, CDR2 FQGNSA. V was pared by 3 bases and J by 2 bases, with 2 bases of the junction left unmatched. The CDR3 nucleotides read TGTGCCAGCAGCTTGGGACAGCTCACAGATACGCAGTATTTT. Translation: CASSLGQLTDTQYF.

The rearrangement joins TRBV7-8 to TRBJ1-5; the D is unclear. This CDR3 has 15 residues. CDR1 and CDR2 (germline): SGHVS, FQNEAQ. V lost 1 base, J lost 1 base, and 8 bases lay in between. The CDR3: CASSLGERSNQPQHF. The CDR3 nucleotides are TGTGCCAGCAGCTTAGGAGAACGCAGCAATCAGCCCCAGCATTTT.

In this sample, this clonotype turned up many times. V gene TRBV14 combines with J gene TRBJ2-7, with D perhaps TRBD1 or TRBD2 (5 bases each). Trimming shortened V by 4 bases and J by 13 bases, and 23 bases separated the two germline ends. CDR1 is SGHDN, CDR2 FVKESK, per germline. This CDR3 region has 14 residues. In DNA, the CDR3 is TGTGCCAGCAGCCCCTATGGGACCTCTAGCCCGCCCTACTTC. Amino acid sequence: CASSPYGTSSPPYF.

In its sample, this clonotype was seen once. The chain couples TRBV14 to TRBJ2-7; TRBD1 matches at 11 bases. Trimming at V came to 1 base and at J to 3 bases, leaving 2 bases not matched to a gene. In germline, CDR1 is SGHDN, CDR2 FVKESK. The CDR3 extends over 15 amino acids. CDR3 loop: CASSQVGTGGYEQYF. In DNA, the CDR3 is TGTGCCAGCAGCCAAGTTGGGACAGGGGGCTACGAGCAGTACTTC.

This clonotype was observed many times. CDR3 in DNA: TGTGCCAGCAGCTTCCAAGCGGGAGACGCTTTCTATGAGCAGTTCTTC. It encodes CASSFQAGDAFYEQFF. The V gene is TRBV11-2, the J gene TRBJ2-1, with 8 bases fitting TRBD2. The CDR3 is 16 amino acids. CDR1 and CDR2 from the germline V gene are SGHAT and FQNNGV. With V trimmed by 3 bases and J by 8 bases, 12 bases remained unmatched.

The chain recombines TRBV7-9 with TRBJ2-1; D remains unclear. Trimming took off 3 bases at V and 5 bases at J, with 14 bases between the two ends. CDR3 length: 15 residues. Germline V gene lookup returns CDR1 SEHNR and CDR2 FQNEAQ (reference sequence). The CDR3, as DNA: TGTGCCAGCAGCTTGCCCGGGCGTGTTCACAATGAGCAGTTCTTC. Protein sequence: CASSLPGRVHNEQFF.

At least ten counts were recorded for this clonotype. In nucleotides, the CDR3 is TGTGCCAGCAGCCCCGGGGCGGGGGTGGAGACCACCGGGGAGCTGTTTTTT. Translating gives CASSPGAGVETTGELFF. The chain is built from TRBV7-3 and TRBJ2-2, with 7 bases identical to TRBD2. Germline V gives CDR1 SGHTA, CDR2 FQGTGA. The junction had 13 bases not matched to a gene; V was cut back by 5 bases and J by 4 bases. The CDR3 covers 17 residues.

This chain joins TRBV5-1 and TRBJ1-2; possible D gene TRBD1, 5 bases. Trimming left V 0 bases short and J 6 bases short, with 6 bases between. The CDR3 loop spans 12 amino acids. Germline V gives CDR1 SGHRS, CDR2 YFSETQ. The CDR3 is CASSLEGDGYTF. The CDR3 DNA reads TGCGCCAGCAGCTTGGAAGGGGATGGCTACACCTTC.

This chain uses TRBV7-6 with TRBJ2-2, with D perhaps matching TRBD1 (5 bases). This CDR3 is built from 18 residues. Germline loops: CDR1 SGHVS, CDR2 FNYEAQ. V lost 2 bases and J lost 1, with 17 bases in between. Here the CDR3 reads CASSLLVLGHGNTGELFF. In nucleotides, the CDR3 is TGTGCCAGCAGCTTATTAGTTCTCGGACACGGGAACACCGGGGAGCTGTTTTTT.

This clonotype appeared a single time. One junction end disagrees with the germline gene, perhaps due to a read error. The chain uses TRBV18 and TRBJ2-7, with 9 bases identical to TRBD1. The CDR3 contains 14 residues. CDR1 is KGHSH, CDR2 LQKENI, per germline. CDR3 coding DNA: TGTGCAAGCTCACGCCGGACAGGGGTTGATGAGCAGTACTTC. Protein sequence: CASSRRTGVDEQYF. The whole variable domain, remainder taken from reference TRBV18 and TRBJ2-7, is NAGVMQNPRHLVRRRGQEARLRCSPMKGHSHVYWYRQLPEEGLKFMVYLQKENIIDESGMPKERFSAEFPKEGPSILRIQQVVRGDSAAYFCASSRRTGVDEQYFGPGTRLTVT.

In its sample, this clonotype was seen once. The chain couples TRBV7-2 to TRBJ2-7; 12 nucleotides align to TRBD2. Germline CDR1 and CDR2: SGHTA and FQGNSA. The CDR3 length is 15 residues. Losses at the gene ends were 2 bases for V and 5 bases for J; bases not matched to a gene: 4. The CDR3 sequence: CASSLTSGGSNEQYF. CDR3 DNA sequence: TGTGCCAGCAGCTTAACTAGCGGGGGGTCCAACGAGCAGTACTTC.

J is TRBJ1-1 and V is TRBV20-1; no definite D call. CDR1 is DFQATT, CDR2 SNEGSKA, per germline (reference sequence). The V end was cut by 0 bases, the J end by 0 bases, with 5 bases between. There are 13 residues in the CDR3. CDR3 sequence (DNA): TGCAGTGCTAGAGAGCGGGTGAACACTGAAGCTTTCTTT. This sequence encodes CSARERVNTEAFF.

The chain recombines TRBV7-9 with TRBJ2-7, with TRBD1 matching 7 bases. V was clipped by 5 bases and J by 4 bases; unmatched bases: 14. The CDR3 is 16 residues long. CDR1 is SEHNR, CDR2 FQNEAQ, per germline (reference sequence). This CDR3 reads CASSLSPGQSLYEQYF. The DNA of the CDR3 is TGTGCCAGCAGCCTTAGTCCGGGACAGAGCCTTTACGAGCAGTACTTC.

This sequence joins TRBV7-6 and TRBJ1-4, with 10 positions matching TRBD1. This CDR3 is 15 amino acids long. The germline V gene encodes CDR1 SGHVS and CDR2 FNYEAQ. After removal of 6 bases from V and 8 bases from J, the junction contained 9 bases not matched to a gene. The CDR3 spells CASSSSGTGVEKLFF. The CDR3 coding sequence is TGTGCCAGCAGTTCGTCCGGGACAGGGGTCGAAAAACTGTTTTTT.

This clonotype has only a few counts. The chain carries TRBV4-1 and TRBJ1-6, with D possibly matching TRBD1 (5 bases). The V end lost 5 bases, the J end lost 8 bases, and 19 bases lay between the germline ends. The germline V gene has CDR1 MGHRA and CDR2 YSYEKL. CDR3 size: 16 residues. CDR3 sequence reads: CASSGGVRVSDSPLHF. CDR3 bases: TGCGCCAGCAGCGGGGGGGTGAGGGTCTCTGATTCACCCCTCCACTTT.

This clonotype has just a few counts. This rearrangement joins TRBV11-2 to TRBJ2-1; no clear D gene. CDR1 SGHAT and CDR2 FQNNGV come from the germline V gene. The CDR3 covers 15 residues. The germline V and J ends were trimmed by 5 bases and 8 bases, with 19 bases remaining between them. The CDR3 sequence is CASSPMEFAFHEQFF. CDR3 DNA sequence: TGTGCCAGCAGCCCCATGGAGTTCGCATTCCATGAGCAGTTCTTC.

The chain employs TRBV19 and TRBJ1-2; no reliable D call. Germline CDR1 reads LNHDA; CDR2 reads SQIVND (reference sequence). The ends were cut back, 8 bases at V and 4 bases at J, with 11 bases in the middle. This CDR3 has 12 amino acids. The CDR3 region has the DNA TGTGCCAGTTCGAGCCCCGGCTATGGCTACACCTTC. This sequence encodes CASSSPGYGYTF.

The chain joins TRBV7-2 to TRBJ2-2; D unresolved. V dropped 3 bases and J dropped 0 bases, with 8 bases sitting between them. This CDR3 spans 15 amino acids. Germline V gene lookup returns CDR1 SGHTA and CDR2 FQGNSA. CDR3 bases: TGTGCCAGCAGCTTTAAGGGTGCGAACACCGGGGAGCTGTTTTTT. Translating gives CASSFKGANTGELFF.

This sequence joins TRBV7-6 and TRBJ2-3; 8 positions agree with TRBD2. This CDR3 comprises 17 residues. CDR1 and CDR2 from the germline V gene are SGHVS and FNYEAQ. V lost 0 bases, J lost 0 bases, and 5 bases stayed unmatched. CDR3 amino acids: CASSLAPGGASTDTQYF. The CDR3 DNA follows: TGTGCCAGCAGCTTAGCGCCGGGGGGGGCGAGCACAGATACGCAGTATTTT.